The source of this TCR beta chain is a study of blood T cell repertoires in COVID-19 (dated by TCRdb to the early 2020s). Regarding the study in general: Collaborator samples came from the United States, Italy and Spain and covered acute and convalescent phases of COVID-19. The prospective study material was composed of cDNA or gDNA derived from T cells, B-cell-depleted T cells, or PBMCs. Where available, HLA class I and class II types were taken from metadata supplied by the sample provider and were not determined by assay-based typing. A de-identified subject ID, COVID-19 status, age in years and sex were almost always included in the sample metadata. The samples were drawn from two sources: the first 160 participants of the ongoing ImmuneRACE study, and 1,200 or so subjects contributed by 6 global collaborators. The repertoires were released in a freely available public database meant as a resource for research on the immune response to SARS-CoV-2. Deeply sampled blood TCRbeta repertoires from subjects exposed to, actively infected with, or recovered from COVID-19 were included in the dataset.

Enrolling through a virtual design, the prospective study's participants ranged in age from about 18 to 89 years and lived across about two dozen United States geographic areas. In the prospective study, participants were assigned to cohorts based on the clinical history participants reported in a screening survey and a study questionnaire. Each participant in the prospective study had whole blood, serum and a nasopharyngeal or oropharyngeal swab collected by mobile phlebotomists. Over a roughly two-month period, participants in the prospective study had the option of providing additional blood draws and questionnaires. Before DNA extraction, prospective study blood samples were shipped either frozen or at room temperature. For this chain, trimming is 3 bases at the V end and 10 bases at the J end, and the number of junction bases without a gene match is 7. The CDR3 goes from the cysteine to the phenylalanine over 14 residues. Only the CDR3 DNA stays, 42 bases, in frame from base 1. From a lookup of the germline V gene, CDR1 and CDR2 are SGDLS and YYNGEE.

Summary of the overall study and its limitations: The amount of clinical and demographic metadata varied by source and participant and was provided uncurated.

The immunoSEQ Assay, a bias-controlled multiplex PCR, was used to amplify TCRbeta CDR3 regions from genomic DNA. Regarding the original processing steps: Within the assay, amplification of reference gene primers was used to estimate how many nucleated cells each sample contained. To quantify the absolute abundance of each unique TCRbeta CDR3 rearrangement, sequence reads were collapsed and filtered. Productive Simpson clonality was computed per sample as the square root of Simpson's diversity index over productive rearrangements. The immuneACCESS repertoire file appears here via TCRdb, limited to in-frame rearrangements. These files lack a portion of the clones; in checked studies, under half of the deficit traces to unresolved V genes, and the cause of the others is not known. That table is the source of V, J and clone size, and D and trimming were worked out from the DNA. The sample contains 200,000 to 250,000 clones, approximately 80% of them found a single time. Clones ranked in the top ten supply 4.3% of the sample.

As to this clone: Its antigen is still unknown. No much larger clone exists at a distance of one base, and base qualities are not known.

The rearrangement joined TRBV9 to TRBJ1-6, with 7 bases matching TRBD1. This TCR derives from a man aged 25 to 40 with acute COVID-19. The specimen sequenced was PBMCs or T cells enriched from blood (not recorded which). The sequenced DNA: TGTGCCAGCAGCGGGGGGACAGTTACCTCACCCCTCCACTTT. Its protein reads: CASSGGTVTSPLHF.